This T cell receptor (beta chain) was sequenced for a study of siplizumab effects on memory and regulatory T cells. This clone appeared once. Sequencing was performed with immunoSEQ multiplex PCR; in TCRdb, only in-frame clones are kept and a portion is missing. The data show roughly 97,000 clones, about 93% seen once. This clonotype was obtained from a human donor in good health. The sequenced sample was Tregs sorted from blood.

CDR3 DNA sequence: TGTGCCAGCAGGGGGGACAGGGGGAATGGCTACACCTTC. Amino acids: CASRGDRGNGYTF. The chain joins TRBV2 to TRBJ1-2; TRBD1 aligns across 11 bases. V lost 6 bases and J lost 6; bases outside the gene matches: 3. The CDR3 loop spans 13 amino acids. Per germline, CDR1 SNHLY and CDR2 FYNNEI.